These 9 T cell receptor beta chains came from one sample sequenced in a study of vaccination and CD4 T cells after COVID-19. In TCRdb, the PCR reads were re-called with MiXCR into one record per CDR3 protein. The data contain approximately 36,000 distinct CDR3 sequences, 36% of them singletons. Sample time point: late sampling 161 to 241 days after vaccination in a few convalescent patients. The sequenced sample was CD4+ T cells from blood, obtained about 7 months after SARS-CoV-2 vaccination. These receptors all come from a human donor who had recovered from COVID-19.

This clonotype showed up just a few times. The rearrangement joins TRBV15 to TRBJ2-7; D is possibly TRBD1 (5 bases). V shed 6 bases and J shed 1 base, with 16 bases lying between them. The germline gives CDR1 LNHNV, CDR2 YYDKDF (reference sequence). This CDR3 spans 15 amino acids. The CDR3 DNA is TGTGCCACCAGTCCTTCTATAGGGGTTTCCTACGAGCAGTACTTC. Amino acids: CATSPSIGVSYEQYF.

This clonotype was recorded a few times. This chain joins TRBV4-1 and TRBJ2-1; tentatively, D is TRBD1 or TRBD2 (6 bases each). This CDR3 contains 19 residues. Germline values: CDR1 MGHRA, CDR2 YSYEKL. The ends were cut back, 0 bases at V and 7 bases at J, with 25 bases in the middle. The CDR3 DNA reads as TGCGCCAGCAGCCAAGATCTTTGGGGGGCGAGCGGGCCGGCGAATGAGCAGTTCTTC. Its protein product is CASSQDLWGASGPANEQFF.

J is TRBJ2-3 and V is TRBV4-1; D is perhaps TRBD1 (7 bases). The CDR3 contains 18 residues. Germline assignment: CDR1 MGHRA and CDR2 YSYEKL. Between the trimmed V and J ends, which lost 0 bases and 1 base, there was a span of 17 bases. CDR3 amino acids: CASSQDPSGGGGTDTQYF. In DNA form, the CDR3 reads TGCGCCAGCAGCCAAGATCCTTCAGGGGGAGGTGGCACAGATACGCAGTATTTT.

The chain uses TRBV6-1 and TRBJ2-2; 9 bases align to TRBD2. The J segment lost 3 bases and the V segment lost 4 bases, leaving 3 bases of the junction unmatched. Germline-derived CDR1 and CDR2 are MNHNS and SASEGT. The CDR3 contains 15 residues. The CDR3 sequence: CASSVLAGDTGELFF. The CDR3 DNA reads as TGTGCCAGCAGTGTTTTAGCGGGAGACACCGGGGAGCTGTTTTTT.

The rearrangement links TRBV20-1 to TRBJ1-4; D perhaps matches TRBD1 (6 bases). CDR3 size: 16 residues. Trimming removed 5 bases at V and 3 bases at J, with 19 bases between. In germline, CDR1 is DFQATT, CDR2 SNEGSKA (reference sequence). The CDR3, as DNA: TGCAGTGCTCGACCCAGGGGCCTGGGGTCTAATGAAAAACTGTTTTTT. Its translation is CSARPRGLGSNEKLFF.

The rearrangement uses TRBV5-8 and TRBJ1-2; maybe TRBD1 (6 bases). Trimming left V 4 bases short and J 5 bases short, with 9 bases between. From germline, CDR1 is SGHTS and CDR2 YDEGEE. CDR3 length: 12 residues. The CDR3, as DNA: TGTGCCAGCAGCATAGGACAGTATGGCTACACCTTC. Translated, it gives CASSIGQYGYTF.

The chain uses TRBV18 and TRBJ2-7; 8 nucleotides agree with TRBD2. The ends lost 6 bases at V and 2 bases at J; junction bases unmatched: 15. The CDR3 consists of 17 residues. Germline values: CDR1 KGHSH, CDR2 LQKENI. The CDR3 sequence: CASSRGLAQSSAYEQYF. Here the CDR3 DNA reads TGTGCCAGCTCTCGTGGACTAGCCCAAAGCAGTGCCTACGAGCAGTACTTC.

This clonotype was observed a handful of times. The chain carries TRBV29-1 and TRBJ2-5; a possible D gene is TRBD2 (6 bases). Germline CDR1 is SQVTM and CDR2 is ANQGSEA. The CDR3 spans 13 residues. Trimming took off 4 bases at V and 1 base at J, with 10 bases between the two ends. The CDR3 nucleotides read TGCAGCGTTGTGGAGGGCAGCCAAGAGACCCAGTACTTC. It encodes CSVVEGSQETQYF.

This clonotype has a handful of counts. The chain joins TRBV7-9 to TRBJ1-1; 7 bases agree with TRBD1. The CDR3 contains 15 residues. Germline trimming cut 1 base from V and 3 bases from J; bases unmatched to any gene: 5. Germline V lookup: CDR1 SEHNR, CDR2 FQNEAQ (reference sequence). The CDR3 is CASSLGPRGDTEAFF. Here the CDR3 DNA reads TGTGCCAGCAGCTTAGGGCCCAGGGGGGACACTGAAGCTTTCTTT.